In this sample, the clone carrying this T cell receptor (beta chain) turned up a few times. Its antigen remains unidentified. The sample has other DNA sequences that encode this CDR3 too. The repertoire was sequenced with immunoSEQ multiplex PCR; TCRdb's copy has only in-frame clones and lacks some. The data show about 21,000 clones, roughly 80% seen once. This specimen comes from a study of Tregs in tolerant kidney transplant recipients. Related graft donors supplied nonmyeloablative bone marrow transplants, and mixed chimerism was transient. Study-wide findings and caveats: Biological reproducibility was not directly addressed, but technical replication error appeared minimal.

The CDR3 contains 16 residues. Germline V gives CDR1 SGDLS, CDR2 YYNGEE. Between the trimmed V and J ends, which lost 0 bases and 3 bases, there was a span of 10 bases. The specimen comprised CD8+ T cells from blood (PBMCs), sampled 6 months after the transplant. The chain joins TRBV9 to TRBJ1-6; D is unclear. The source of this sequence is a human patient who received a combined kidney and bone marrow transplant. Some of the T cells may derive from the graft donor. This CDR3 is CASSVGESYYNSPLHF. The CDR3 DNA is TGTGCCAGCAGCGTAGGAGAGTCATACTATAATTCACCCCTCCACTTT.